The 21 T cell receptor beta chains presented below share a single source sample, sequenced in a study of beta chain features in type 1 diabetes. Of the isolated RNA, all was reverse transcribed, and so the sequenced material was expressed TCRB transcripts. Produced via immunoSEQ multiplex PCR; TCRdb's table is partial and in-frame only. The sample contains around 250,000 clones, about 70% of which appear only once. Source material: naive CD4+ T cells from blood. The origin of the receptors is a man aged 25-40 years in good health.

The table lists this clone with a few counts. This sequence joins TRBV2 and TRBJ1-5, with D possibly being TRBD1 (6 bases). The CDR3 runs 13 residues. V was clipped by 3 bases and J by 7 bases, with 10 bases between them. Germline CDR1 and CDR2: SNHLY and FYNNEI. DNA of the CDR3: TGTGCCAGCAGTGAGGGGGCTAGGCAGCCCCAGCATTTT. Protein: CASSEGARQPQHF.

V gene TRBV5-4 combines with J gene TRBJ2-5; D remains unclear. Germline CDR1 reads SGHNT; CDR2 reads YYREEE (reference sequence). This CDR3 spans 16 amino acids. The V end lost 0 bases, the J end lost 2 bases, and 14 bases lay between the germline ends. As DNA, the CDR3 is TGTGCCAGCAGCTTGGCGGCTGGGTTAGGTCAAGAGACCCAGTACTTC. This codes for CASSLAAGLGQETQYF.

This clone was detected once. Within the sample, other DNA sequences also encode this same CDR3. This chain connects TRBV30 to TRBJ2-5; D unresolved. Germline CDR1 reads GTSNPN; CDR2 reads SVGIG (reference sequence). CDR3 length equals 11 residues. Trimming cost V 2 bases and J 4 bases, with 5 bases left between them. As DNA, the CDR3 is TGTGCCTGGAGTAGATCAGAGACCCAGTACTTC. It yields the protein CAWSRSETQYF.

The chain is built from TRBV29-1 and TRBJ2-5; TRBD2 matches at 8 bases. Germline CDR1 reads SQVTM; CDR2 reads ANQGSEA. Losses at the gene ends were 7 bases for V and 9 bases for J; bases not matched to a gene: 16. The CDR3 runs to 14 residues. The CDR3 nucleotides read TGCAGCGCTGGGCTGACAGGCCCGCGGGGGGCCCAGTACTTC. Translated: CSAGLTGPRGAQYF.

The CDR3 coding sequence is TGTGCCACCGCTGAGGCGGGACGGGAGAACACCGGGGAGCTGTTTTTT. This encodes CATAEAGRENTGELFF. The chain combines TRBV10-3 with TRBJ2-2, with a possible D match to TRBD2 (6 bases). The CDR3 totals 16 residues. The ends were cut back, 10 bases at V and 1 base at J, with 19 bases in the middle. Germline CDR1 is ENHRY and CDR2 is SYGVKD.

The chain has TRBV30 and TRBJ1-1; D ambiguous. The germline gives CDR1 GTSNPN, CDR2 SVGIG (reference sequence). V gave up 4 bases and J gave up 8 bases, with 11 bases separating them. The CDR3 runs to 11 residues. The CDR3 here is CAWTVSGEAFF. The CDR3 nucleotides read TGTGCCTGGACCGTATCGGGAGAAGCTTTCTTT.

The chain has TRBV29-1 and TRBJ1-2; D unclear. In germline, CDR1 is SQVTM, CDR2 ANQGSEA. The CDR3 contains 13 residues. As DNA, the CDR3 is TGCGCTCGACGGATCAATGGAAGCTATGGCTACACCTTC. It translates to CARRINGSYGYTF.

This clone was detected a few times. The rearrangement joins TRBV18 to TRBJ2-5; D gene uncertain. The length of the CDR3 is 14 residues. From germline, CDR1 is KGHSH and CDR2 LQKENI. Trimming cost V 1 base and J 5 bases, with 11 bases left between them. The DNA of the CDR3 is TGTGCCAGCTCACCACTGAGGAGTGGGGAGACCCAGTACTTC. This encodes CASSPLRSGETQYF.

Only one count was recorded for this clone. This chain uses TRBV13 with TRBJ1-2, with 10 bases matching TRBD1. Germline lookup yields CDR1 PRHDT and CDR2 FYEKMQ (reference sequence). V dropped 4 bases and J dropped 4; count of bases not matched to a gene: 6. The CDR3 length is 15 residues. The CDR3 nucleotides read TGTGCCAGCAGCTCCATGACAGGGGGCATCTATGGCTACACCTTC. The encoded protein is CASSSMTGGIYGYTF.

The V gene is TRBV30, the J gene TRBJ1-5; perhaps TRBD1 as D (5 bases). The CDR3 totals 15 residues. CDR1 and CDR2 from the germline V gene are GTSNPN and SVGIG (reference sequence). V was pared by 0 bases and J by 3 bases, with 12 bases between. The CDR3 loop is CAWSVGASTNQPQHF. The CDR3 DNA follows: TGTGCCTGGAGTGTCGGGGCCAGCACCAATCAGCCCCAGCATTTT.

The genes are TRBV9 and TRBJ1-3, with no clear D. The germline gives CDR1 SGDLS, CDR2 YYNGEE. The CDR3 covers 14 residues. V was cut by 7 bases and J by 0 bases, with 11 bases left in between. CDR3 amino acids: CASSRTGSGNTIYF. The CDR3 region has the DNA TGTGCCAGCTCCAGGACCGGCTCTGGAAACACCATATATTTT.

The V gene is TRBV29-1, the J gene TRBJ1-1; 8 bases align to TRBD1. This CDR3 region has 16 residues. After removal of 7 bases from V and 6 bases from J, the junction contained 19 bases not matched to a gene. CDR1 is SQVTM and CDR2 is ANQGSEA in the germline V gene. The CDR3 region is CSADRGPSAPWAEAFF. The CDR3 DNA follows: TGCAGCGCCGACAGGGGCCCCTCGGCGCCCTGGGCTGAAGCTTTCTTT.

The rearrangement joins TRBV10-3 to TRBJ2-3; TRBD2 aligns across 9 bases. V lost 4 bases and J lost 0; bases outside the gene matches: 8. This CDR3 spans 17 amino acids. Germline CDR1 and CDR2: ENHRY and SYGVKD. The CDR3 DNA reads as TGTGCCATCAGTGGAGCGGGAGGAAGACTTAGCACAGATACGCAGTATTTT. Translated: CAISGAGGRLSTDTQYF.

This clone was recorded only once. The J gene is TRBJ2-5, the V gene TRBV30; TRBD2 matches at 9 bases. J lost 2 bases, V lost 0 bases, and 7 bases had no gene match. The CDR3 is 16 residues long. Germline V gives CDR1 GTSNPN, CDR2 SVGIG (reference sequence). CDR3 region: CAWSVLTSGPQETQYF. CDR3 sequence (DNA): TGTGCCTGGAGTGTACTAACTAGCGGGCCACAAGAGACCCAGTACTTC.

This chain joins TRBV6-5 and TRBJ2-7; D is possibly TRBD1 or TRBD2 (5 bases each). Per the germline V gene, CDR1 is MNHEY and CDR2 is SVGAGI. V shed 5 bases and J shed 6 bases, with 14 bases lying between them. The CDR3 has 13 amino acids. CDR3 loop: CASSPQMGVEQYF. The CDR3 nucleotides are TGTGCCAGCAGTCCCCAGATGGGGGTCGAGCAGTACTTC.

The chain has TRBV7-9 and TRBJ1-6; unclear D gene. Trimming removed 5 bases at V and 13 bases at J, with 6 bases between. The CDR3 sequence is 10 residues long. CDR1 is SEHNR, CDR2 FQNEAQ, per germline (reference sequence). The CDR3 DNA is TGTGCCAGCAGCCCCCATCCCCTCCACTTT. This translates into CASSPHPLHF.

J is TRBJ2-2 and V is TRBV23-1; D remains unclear. TRBV23-1 is identified as an open reading frame with a role that is uncertain. CDR3 length equals 11 residues. The germline V and J ends were trimmed by 3 bases and 5 bases, with 1 base remaining between them. CDR3 nucleotides: TGCGCCAGCAGTCAGACCGGGGAGCTGTTTTTT. Translating it yields CASSQTGELFF.

The V and J genes are TRBV30 and TRBJ1-3, with no clear D. Germline CDR1 and CDR2: GTSNPN and SVGIG (reference sequence). This CDR3 spans 12 amino acids. V lost 0 bases, J lost 9 bases, and 9 bases lay in between. In DNA form, the CDR3 reads TGTGCCTGGAGTGTACAAGCCGGCACCATATATTTT. Translation: CAWSVQAGTIYF.

Regarding this clone: The sample contains more than one DNA sequence encoding this CDR3. The V gene is TRBV29-1, the J gene TRBJ2-3; 9 positions match TRBD1. Unmatched junction bases numbered 1, after V lost 6 bases and J lost 3 bases. Germline-derived CDR1 and CDR2 are SQVTM and ANQGSEA. There are 12 residues in the CDR3. The CDR3 DNA follows: TGCAGCGTGGGACAGGGAACAGATACGCAGTATTTT. Translating it yields CSVGQGTDTQYF.

J is TRBJ2-7 and V is TRBV6-5; D is unclear. The V end was cut by 0 bases, the J end by 0 bases, with 12 bases between. Germline V gene data show CDR1 as MNHEY and CDR2 as SVGAGI. The CDR3 runs to 16 residues. This CDR3 is CASSYSLTGFSYEQYF. CDR3 sequence (DNA): TGTGCCAGCAGTTACTCGTTGACCGGGTTCTCCTACGAGCAGTACTTC.

Remarks on this clone: At the DNA level, this CDR3 is encoded by other sequences in the same sample as well. V is TRBV29-1 and J is TRBJ1-2; maybe TRBD1 (5 bases). The CDR3 is made up of 12 amino acids. Germline CDR1 is SQVTM and CDR2 is ANQGSEA. V lost 4 bases to trimming and J lost 2 bases, with 8 bases between them. The CDR3 loop reads CSVGGANYGYTF. The CDR3 DNA reads TGCAGCGTTGGAGGGGCCAACTATGGCTACACCTTC.